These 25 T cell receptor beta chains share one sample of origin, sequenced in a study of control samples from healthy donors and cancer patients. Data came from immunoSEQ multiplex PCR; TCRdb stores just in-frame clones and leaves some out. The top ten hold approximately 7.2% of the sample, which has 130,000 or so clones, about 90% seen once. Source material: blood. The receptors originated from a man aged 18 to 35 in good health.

The CDR3 here is CASSDPRGAYEQYF. The CDR3 DNA reads TGTGCCAGCAGTGATCCGCGGGGGGCCTACGAGCAGTACTTC. The genes are TRBV2 and TRBJ2-7; TRBD2 aligns across 8 bases. The CDR3 spans 14 residues. J gave up 2 bases and V 3 bases, and 3 bases lay outside the gene matches. Germline CDR1 SNHLY, CDR2 FYNNEI.

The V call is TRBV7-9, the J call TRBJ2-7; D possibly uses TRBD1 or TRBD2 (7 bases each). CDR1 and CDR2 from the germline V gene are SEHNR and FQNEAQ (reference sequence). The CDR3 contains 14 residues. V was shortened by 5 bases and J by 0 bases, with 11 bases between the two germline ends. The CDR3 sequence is CASSGGDSSYEQYF. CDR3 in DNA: TGTGCCAGCAGCGGGGGGGACAGCTCCTACGAGCAGTACTTC.

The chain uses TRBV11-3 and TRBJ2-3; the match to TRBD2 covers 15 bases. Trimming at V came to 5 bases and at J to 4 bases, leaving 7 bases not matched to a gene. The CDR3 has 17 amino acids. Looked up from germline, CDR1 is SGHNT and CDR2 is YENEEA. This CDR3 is CASSPGTSGGWADTQYF. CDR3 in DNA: TGTGCCAGCAGCCCGGGGACTAGCGGGGGGTGGGCAGATACGCAGTATTTT. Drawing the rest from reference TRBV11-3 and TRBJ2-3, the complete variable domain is EAGVVQSPRYKIIEKKQPVAFWCNPISGHNTLYWYLQNLGQGPELLIRYENEEAVDDSQLPKDRFSAERLKGVDSTLKIQPAELGDSAVYLCASSPGTSGGWADTQYFGPGTRLTVL.

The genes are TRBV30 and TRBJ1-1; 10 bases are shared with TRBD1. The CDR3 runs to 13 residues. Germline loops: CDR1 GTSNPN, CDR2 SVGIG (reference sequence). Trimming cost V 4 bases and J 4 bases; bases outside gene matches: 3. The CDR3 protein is CAWTRTGGTEAFF. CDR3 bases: TGTGCCTGGACCCGGACAGGGGGCACTGAAGCTTTCTTT.

The CDR3 loop is CASKLAGHNEQFF. In nucleotides, the CDR3 is TGCGCCAGCAAACTAGCGGGGCACAATGAGCAGTTCTTC. This chain connects TRBV10-1 to TRBJ2-1; 10 nucleotides match TRBD2. This CDR3 spans 13 amino acids. Trimming took 7 bases from V and 5 from J; bases not matched to a gene: 2. Germline assignment: CDR1 WNHNN and CDR2 SYGVQD (reference sequence).

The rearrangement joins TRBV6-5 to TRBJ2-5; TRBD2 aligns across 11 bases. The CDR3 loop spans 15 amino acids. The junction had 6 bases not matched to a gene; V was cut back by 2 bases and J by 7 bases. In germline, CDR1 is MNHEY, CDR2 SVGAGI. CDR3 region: CASSYVLAGGGTQYF. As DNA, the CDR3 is TGTGCCAGCAGTTACGTCCTAGCGGGGGGTGGGACCCAGTACTTC.

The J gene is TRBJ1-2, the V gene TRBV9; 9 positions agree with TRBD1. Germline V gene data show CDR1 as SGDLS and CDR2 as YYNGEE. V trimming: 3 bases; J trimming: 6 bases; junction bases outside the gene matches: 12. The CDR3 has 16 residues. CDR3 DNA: TGTGCCAGCAGCGATGGTGGGGACAGGGTTGGACATGGCTACACCTTC. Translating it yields CASSDGGDRVGHGYTF. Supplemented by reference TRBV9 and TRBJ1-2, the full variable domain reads DSGVTQTPKHLITATGQRVTLRCSPRSGDLSVYWYQQSLDQGLQFLIQYYNGEERAKGNILERFSAQQFPDLHSELNLSSLELGDSALYFCASSDGGDRVGHGYTFGSGTRLTVV.

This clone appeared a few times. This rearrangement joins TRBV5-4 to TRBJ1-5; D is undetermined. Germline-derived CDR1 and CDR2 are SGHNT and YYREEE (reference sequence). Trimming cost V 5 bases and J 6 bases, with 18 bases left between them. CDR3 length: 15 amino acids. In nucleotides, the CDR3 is TGTGCCAGCAGTCCCGGCCCGGAGACGTCTCAGCCCCAGCATTTT. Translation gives CASSPGPETSQPQHF.

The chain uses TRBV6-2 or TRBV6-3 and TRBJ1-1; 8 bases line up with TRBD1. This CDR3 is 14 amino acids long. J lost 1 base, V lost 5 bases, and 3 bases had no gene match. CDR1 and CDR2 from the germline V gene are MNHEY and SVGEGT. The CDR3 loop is CASSRTGKNTEAFF. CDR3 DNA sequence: TGTGCCAGCAGTAGGACAGGGAAGAACACTGAAGCTTTCTTT.

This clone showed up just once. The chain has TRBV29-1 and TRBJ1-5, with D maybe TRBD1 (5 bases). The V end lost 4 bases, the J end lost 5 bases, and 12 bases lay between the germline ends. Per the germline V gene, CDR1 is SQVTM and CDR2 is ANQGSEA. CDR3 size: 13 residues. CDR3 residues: CSVGEGRYQPQHF. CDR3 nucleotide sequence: TGCAGCGTTGGTGAGGGGCGCTATCAGCCCCAGCATTTT.

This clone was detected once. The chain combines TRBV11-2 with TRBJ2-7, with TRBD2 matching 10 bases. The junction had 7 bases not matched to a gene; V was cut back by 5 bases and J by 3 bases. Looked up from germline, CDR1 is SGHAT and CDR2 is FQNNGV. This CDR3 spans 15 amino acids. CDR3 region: CASSISPSGGYEQYF. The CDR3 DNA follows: TGTGCCAGCAGCATCAGTCCTAGCGGGGGCTACGAGCAGTACTTC.

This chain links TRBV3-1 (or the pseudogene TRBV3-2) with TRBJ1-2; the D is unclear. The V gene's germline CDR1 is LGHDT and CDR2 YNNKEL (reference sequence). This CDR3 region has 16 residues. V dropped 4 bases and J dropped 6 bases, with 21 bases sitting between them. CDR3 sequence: CASSPGSLGFYDGYTF. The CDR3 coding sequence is TGTGCCAGCAGCCCAGGTTCTCTGGGTTTTTATGATGGCTACACCTTC.

As DNA, the CDR3 is TGTGCCAGCAGTAAGACAGGCCCCTATGGCTACACCTTC. The encoded protein is CASSKTGPYGYTF. V is TRBV27 and J is TRBJ1-2; D might be TRBD1 (6 bases). CDR3 length: 13 residues. Germline lookup yields CDR1 MNHEY and CDR2 SMNVEV (reference sequence). V lost 5 bases and J lost 4, with 11 bases in between.

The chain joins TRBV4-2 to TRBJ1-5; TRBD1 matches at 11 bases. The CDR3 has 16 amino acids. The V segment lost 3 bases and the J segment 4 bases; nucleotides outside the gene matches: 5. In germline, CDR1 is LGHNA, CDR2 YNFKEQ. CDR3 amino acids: CASSQEGQGANQPQHF. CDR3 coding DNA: TGTGCCAGCAGCCAGGAAGGACAGGGGGCGAATCAGCCCCAGCATTTT.

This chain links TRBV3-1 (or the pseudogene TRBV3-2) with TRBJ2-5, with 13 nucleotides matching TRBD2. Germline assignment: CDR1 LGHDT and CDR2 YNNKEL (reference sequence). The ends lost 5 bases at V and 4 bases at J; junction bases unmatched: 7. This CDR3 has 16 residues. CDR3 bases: TGTGCCAGCAGCGACGGACTAGCGGGGGTCGGAGAGACCCAGTACTTC. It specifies CASSDGLAGVGETQYF.

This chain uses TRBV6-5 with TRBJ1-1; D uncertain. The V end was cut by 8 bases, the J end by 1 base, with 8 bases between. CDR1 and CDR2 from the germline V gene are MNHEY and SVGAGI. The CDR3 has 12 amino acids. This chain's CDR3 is CASSTRNTEAFF. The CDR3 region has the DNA TGTGCCAGCTCTACAAGGAACACTGAAGCTTTCTTT.

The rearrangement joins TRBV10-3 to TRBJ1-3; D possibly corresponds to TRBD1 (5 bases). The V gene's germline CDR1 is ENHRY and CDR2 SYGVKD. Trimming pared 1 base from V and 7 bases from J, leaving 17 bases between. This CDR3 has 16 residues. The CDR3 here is CAISEFPGQGVNTIYF. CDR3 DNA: TGTGCCATCAGTGAGTTTCCTGGGCAGGGTGTGAACACCATATATTTT.

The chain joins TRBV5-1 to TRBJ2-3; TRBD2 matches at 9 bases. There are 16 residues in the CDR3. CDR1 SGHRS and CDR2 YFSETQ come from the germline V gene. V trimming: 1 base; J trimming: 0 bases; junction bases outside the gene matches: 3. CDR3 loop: CASSLNLAGSTDTQYF. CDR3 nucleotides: TGCGCCAGCAGCTTGAACCTAGCGGGGAGCACAGATACGCAGTATTTT.

CDR3 coding DNA: TGTGCCAGCAGTGAGGACAGGGTGGCCGAGCAGTACTTC. Protein: CASSEDRVAEQYF. The gene calls are TRBV2 and TRBJ2-7, with 8 bases aligning to TRBD1. The CDR3 spans 13 residues. The V gene end was trimmed by 3 bases and the J gene end by 6 bases; junction bases not matched to a gene: 4. In germline, CDR1 is SNHLY, CDR2 FYNNEI.

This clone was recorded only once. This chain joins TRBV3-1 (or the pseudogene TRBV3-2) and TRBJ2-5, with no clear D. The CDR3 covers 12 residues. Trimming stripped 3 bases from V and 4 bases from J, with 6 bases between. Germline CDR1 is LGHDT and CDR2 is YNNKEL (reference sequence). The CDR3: CASSQVGETQYF. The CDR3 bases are TGTGCCAGCAGCCAGGTAGGAGAGACCCAGTACTTC.

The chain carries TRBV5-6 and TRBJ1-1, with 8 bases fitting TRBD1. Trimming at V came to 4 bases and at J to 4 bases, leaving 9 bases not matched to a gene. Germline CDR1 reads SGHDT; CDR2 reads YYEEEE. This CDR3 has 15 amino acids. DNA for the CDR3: TGTGCCAGCAGCCGGGATCAGGGGGCGAGCACTGAAGCTTTCTTT. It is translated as CASSRDQGASTEAFF.

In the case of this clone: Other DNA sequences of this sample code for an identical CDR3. The CDR3 is CASRRTGELFF. In DNA, the CDR3 is TGTGCCAGCCGTAGAACCGGGGAGCTGTTTTTT. J is TRBJ2-2 and V is TRBV7-9; D remains unclear. V was clipped by 8 bases and J by 5 bases, with 6 bases between them. CDR1 is SEHNR, CDR2 FQNEAQ, per germline (reference sequence). CDR3 length equals 11 residues.

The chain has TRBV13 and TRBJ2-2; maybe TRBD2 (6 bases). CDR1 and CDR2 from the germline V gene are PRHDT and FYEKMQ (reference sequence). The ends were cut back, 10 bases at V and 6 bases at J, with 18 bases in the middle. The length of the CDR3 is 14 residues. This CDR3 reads CANTARGSAGELFF. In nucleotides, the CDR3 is TGTGCCAACACAGCACGGGGGTCGGCCGGGGAGCTGTTTTTT.

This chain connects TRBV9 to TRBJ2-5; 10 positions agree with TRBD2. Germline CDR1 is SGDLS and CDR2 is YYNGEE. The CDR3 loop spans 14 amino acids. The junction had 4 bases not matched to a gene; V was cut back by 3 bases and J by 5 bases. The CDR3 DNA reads TGTGCCAGCAGCGCACTAGCGGGGAGGGAGACCCAGTACTTC. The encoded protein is CASSALAGRETQYF.

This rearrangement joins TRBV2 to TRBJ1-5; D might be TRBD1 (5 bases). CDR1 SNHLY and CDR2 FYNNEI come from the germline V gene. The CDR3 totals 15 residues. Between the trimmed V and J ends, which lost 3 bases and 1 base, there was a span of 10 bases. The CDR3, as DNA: TGTGCCAGCAGTGAGGGGGGGTTGAGCAATCAGCCCCAGCATTTT. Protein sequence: CASSEGGLSNQPQHF. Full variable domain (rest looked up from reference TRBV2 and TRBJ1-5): EPEVTQTPSHQVTQMGQEVILRCVPISNHLYFYWYRQILGQKVEFLVSFYNNEISEKSEIFDDQFSVERPDGSNFTLKIRSTKLEDSAMYFCASSEGGLSNQPQHFGDGTRLSIL.